Listed here are 16 T cell receptor beta chains from one sample, sequenced in a study of OX40 agonist ivuxolimab in advanced cancers. Sequenced by immunoSEQ multiplex PCR; TCRdb stores in-frame clones only, minus some. The sample has 65,000 to 75,000 clones, over 75% seen once. Sequences were derived from CD4+ or CD8+ T cells sorted from blood, sampled in a trial of the OX40 agonist ivuxolimab. These receptors all stem from an adult with an advanced solid tumor such as melanoma, head and neck, liver or kidney cancer.

The rearrangement links TRBV4-2 to TRBJ1-3, with D perhaps matching TRBD1 (5 bases). Germline values: CDR1 LGHNA, CDR2 YNFKEQ. The CDR3 totals 16 residues. V lost 0 bases and J 0 bases, leaving 9 bases between the germline ends. Here the CDR3 DNA reads TGTGCCAGCAGCCAAGATAACACAGGCTCTGGAAACACCATATATTTT. Translation gives CASSQDNTGSGNTIYF.

The V gene is TRBV12-5, the J gene TRBJ1-1; the D is unclear. The CDR3 consists of 13 residues. V shed 1 base and J shed 2 bases, with 5 bases lying between them. The germline gives CDR1 LGHNT, CDR2 FRNRAP. The CDR3 region is CASGLAQNTEAFF. CDR3 coding DNA: TGTGCTAGTGGTTTGGCTCAAAACACTGAAGCTTTCTTT.

This clone occurred once. V is TRBV28 and J is TRBJ2-7; no definite D call. Trimming cost V 6 bases and J 3 bases, with 12 bases left between them. CDR1 MDHEN and CDR2 SYDVKM come from the germline V gene. The CDR3 runs to 13 residues. The CDR3 loop is CASRSPFYYEQYF. Here the CDR3 DNA reads TGTGCCAGCAGGAGTCCTTTCTACTACGAGCAGTACTTC.

The chain is built from TRBV5-1 and TRBJ2-7; D is possibly TRBD2 (7 bases). With 4 bases removed from V and 0 bases from J, the gap between germline ends came to 26 bases. The CDR3 is 19 residues long. From germline, CDR1 is SGHRS and CDR2 YFSETQ. The CDR3 DNA sequence: TGCGCCAGCAGCCCTGGATTAGGGGGGGCCGTGGAGGGCTCCTACGAGCAGTACTTC. Translated: CASSPGLGGAVEGSYEQYF.

This chain connects TRBV11-2 to TRBJ1-1; D is unresolved. Looked up from germline, CDR1 is SGHAT and CDR2 is FQNNGV. The CDR3 contains 13 residues. V gave up 6 bases and J gave up 1 base, with 9 bases separating them. This chain's CDR3 is CASRTIRNTEAFF. The CDR3 bases are TGTGCCAGCAGGACAATTCGGAACACTGAAGCTTTCTTT.

V usage is TRBV5-5 and J usage is TRBJ2-7; 7 nucleotides line up with TRBD2. Germline V gene sequence: CDR1 SGHKS, CDR2 YYEKEE (reference sequence). V lost 2 bases, J lost 5 bases, and 10 bases stayed unmatched. This CDR3 is 15 amino acids long. CDR3: CASSFSGWRYDEQYF. The CDR3 DNA is TGTGCCAGCAGCTTTAGCGGGTGGCGATATGACGAGCAGTACTTC.

The chain joins TRBV13 to TRBJ2-3, with 7 bases lining up with TRBD1. The CDR3 consists of 18 residues. The ends lost 5 bases at V and 1 base at J; junction bases unmatched: 15. Germline V gene lookup returns CDR1 PRHDT and CDR2 FYEKMQ (reference sequence). CDR3 DNA: TGTGCCAGCAGCCCTCAGTCGAGGAGAGGGACAGGCACAGATACGCAGTATTTT. It is translated as CASSPQSRRGTGTDTQYF.

This chain uses TRBV7-2 with TRBJ2-7; D gene uncertain. The CDR3 consists of 13 residues. In germline, CDR1 is SGHTA, CDR2 FQGNSA. The V and J ends lost 5 bases and 4 bases respectively, with 12 bases between them. CDR3 nucleotide sequence: TGTGCCAGCAGCCCCCAAACTGGATACGAGCAGTACTTC. It is translated as CASSPQTGYEQYF.

This chain connects TRBV28 to TRBJ2-7; D tentatively fits TRBD1 or TRBD2 (5 bases each). Per germline, CDR1 MDHEN and CDR2 SYDVKM. This CDR3 is built from 14 residues. Trimming removed 6 bases from V and 4 bases from J, with 16 bases in between. CDR3 sequence reads: CASSSPGPTYEQYF. Written as DNA, the CDR3 is TGTGCCAGCAGCTCCCCGGGGCCGACTTACGAGCAGTACTTC.

J is TRBJ2-7 and V is TRBV7-9, with 8 bases aligning to TRBD1. The CDR3 runs to 14 residues. J was trimmed by 7 bases and V by 2 bases; bases with no gene match: 7. Germline V lookup: CDR1 SEHNR, CDR2 FQNEAQ (reference sequence). The CDR3: CASSLSSTGDEQYF. The CDR3 nucleotides are TGTGCCAGCAGCTTAAGTTCGACAGGGGATGAGCAGTACTTC.

This clone was picked up one time. V gene TRBV19 combines with J gene TRBJ2-2, with TRBD2 matching over 13 bases. Germline CDR1 and CDR2: LNHDA and SQIVND (reference sequence). With 8 bases clipped from V and 5 bases from J, the junction kept 5 bases outside the gene matches. This CDR3 spans 15 amino acids. Written as DNA, the CDR3 is TGTGCCAGTCGAGAGACTAGCGGGAGGACCGGGGAGCTGTTTTTT. Protein product: CASRETSGRTGELFF.

Concerning this clone itself: The junction departs from germline at one end; a sequencing error may be responsible. The V call is TRBV19, the J call TRBJ1-4; D is unclear. The germline CDR1 and CDR2 sequences are LNHDA and SQIVND (reference sequence). The CDR3 is 12 residues long. The CDR3 protein is CASTPPRGLFSF. CDR3 sequence (DNA): TGTGCCAGTACCCCTCCGAGAGGACTTTTTTCATTT.

The genes are TRBV12-1 and TRBJ1-5; no check of the table's D call, TRBD1, against the DNA was made. TRBV12-1 is a pseudogene. CDR3 length: 14 amino acids. CDR3 in amino acids: CASSLGQGPQPQHF. CDR3 bases: TGTGCCAGCAGCCTAGGACAGGGTCCTCAGCCCCAGCATTTT.

This chain links TRBV19 with TRBJ2-6; D possibly corresponds to TRBD1 (6 bases). Looked up from germline, CDR1 is LNHDA and CDR2 is SQIVND (reference sequence). The CDR3 has 16 residues. V lost 4 bases and J 4 bases, leaving 14 bases between the germline ends. The CDR3 loop is CASSNQGLTGANVLTF. CDR3 in DNA: TGTGCCAGTAGTAACCAGGGGCTAACGGGGGCCAACGTCCTGACTTTC.

This clone has a handful of counts. This chain joins TRBV6-5 and TRBJ2-5; D unclear. The germline CDR1 and CDR2 sequences are MNHEY and SVGAGI. The CDR3 extends over 13 amino acids. Between the trimmed V and J ends, which lost 4 bases and 1 base, there was a span of 7 bases. For the CDR3, the DNA is TGTGCCAGCAGTTGGGCAGCCCAAGAGACCCAGTACTTC. Encoded protein: CASSWAAQETQYF.

The gene calls are TRBV18 and TRBJ2-5; D is possibly TRBD2 (5 bases). The CDR3 is made up of 12 amino acids. Deletions cut 3 bases from V and 4 bases from J, with 6 bases between. Germline values: CDR1 KGHSH, CDR2 LQKENI. The CDR3 region is CASSPAGETQYF. In nucleotides, the CDR3 is TGTGCCAGCTCACCCGCGGGAGAGACCCAGTACTTC.